This TCR beta chain emerged from a study of shared clonotypes between healthy human individuals. CDR3 length equals 12 residues. CDR1 and CDR2 from the germline V gene are KGHSH and LQKENI. Between the trimmed V and J ends, which lost 4 bases and 8 bases, there was a span of 9 bases. Sequenced by immunoSEQ multiplex PCR; TCRdb stores in-frame clones only, minus some. This table holds over a million clones, around 74% found once. All participating donors were Caucasian adults from Nashville, Tennessee. The TCR was taken from a man between 18 and 35 years old in good health. The sequenced material came from memory CD4+ T cells sorted from blood. Subset meaning: CD45RA-negative fraction. The chain links TRBV18 to TRBJ2-1; D perhaps matches TRBD2 (5 bases). The CDR3 loop reads CASSRMGDEQFF. The CDR3 nucleotides are TGTGCCAGCTCACGGATGGGAGATGAGCAGTTCTTC.